Following are 22 T cell receptor beta chains from one sample sequenced in a study of post-analysis software for immune sequencing data. Whole-study findings and limits: Compared with controls, patients had more of about 5 TRBV segments, including TRBV5-6, TRBV5-1 and TRBV20-1.

The antigens for these receptors are not known. Researchers reported that TCR beta cDNA libraries carried unique molecular identifiers. TCRdb independently ran MiXCR on the PCR reads; one entry per CDR3 protein. The table lists 750,000 to 900,000 distinct CDR3 sequences, around 42% of them singletons. Material for sequencing was blood. All receptors derive from a girl aged 10 to 17 with multiple sclerosis.

The chain links TRBV6-2 or TRBV6-3 to TRBJ2-1, with TRBD1 matching 8 bases. The CDR3 consists of 16 residues. Trimming at V came to 6 bases and at J to 9 bases, leaving 16 bases not matched to a gene. Germline V gene sequence: CDR1 MNHEY, CDR2 SVGEGT. The CDR3 region has the DNA TGTGCCAGCAGCCCTCCAGATCGACAGGGGTGGGTTGAGCAGTTCTTC. Translation: CASSPPDRQGWVEQFF.

This clonotype occurred a few times. The rearrangement links TRBV6-6 to TRBJ2-7; 7 positions agree with TRBD1. The V gene end was trimmed by 5 bases and the J gene end by 2 bases; junction bases not matched to a gene: 9. The V gene's germline CDR1 is MNHNY and CDR2 SVGAGI (reference sequence). The length of the CDR3 is 15 residues. The CDR3 spells CASSPPRGGTYEQYF. CDR3 sequence (DNA): TGTGCCAGCAGTCCCCCCAGAGGGGGCACCTACGAGCAGTACTTC.

This chain connects TRBV29-1 to TRBJ2-2, with 9 bases that match TRBD1. Germline trimming cut 7 bases from V and 2 bases from J; bases unmatched to any gene: 5. Germline V gives CDR1 SQVTM, CDR2 ANQGSEA. The CDR3 consists of 14 residues. The CDR3 DNA is TGCAGCGCCGGGACAGGGATAAACACCGGGGAGCTGTTTTTT. It encodes CSAGTGINTGELFF.

This clonotype was counted a few times. CDR3 sequence: CASRPVMAYNEQFF. In DNA, the CDR3 is TGTGCCAGCAGGCCAGTGATGGCGTACAATGAGCAGTTCTTC. The chain carries TRBV12-3 or TRBV12-4 and TRBJ2-1; D gene uncertain. The ends were cut back, 6 bases at V and 4 bases at J, with 13 bases in the middle. The CDR3 consists of 14 residues.

The V call is TRBV12-3 or TRBV12-4, the J call TRBJ1-1; D uncertain. This CDR3 has 13 residues. The V end lost 2 bases, the J end lost 4 bases, and 8 bases lay between the germline ends. The CDR3 region is CASSLFEGTEAFF. The CDR3 region has the DNA TGTGCCAGCAGTTTATTCGAGGGCACTGAAGCTTTCTTT.

J is TRBJ2-5 and V is TRBV20-1; D gene unclear. This CDR3 region has 13 residues. V shed 2 bases and J shed 2 bases, with 9 bases lying between them. Germline V gene lookup returns CDR1 DFQATT and CDR2 SNEGSKA (reference sequence). The DNA for the CDR3 is TGCAGTGCTAGACCCAAGACTCAAGAGACCCAGTACTTC. This encodes CSARPKTQETQYF.

This clonotype was seen a single time. V gene TRBV6-5 combines with J gene TRBJ1-1; D not resolved. The CDR3 is 14 residues long. Germline CDR1 and CDR2: MNHEY and SVGAGI. With 2 bases removed from V and 1 base from J, the gap between germline ends came to 8 bases. CDR3 DNA sequence: TGTGCCAGCAGTTACGACAATTCGAACACTGAAGCTTTCTTT. Residues: CASSYDNSNTEAFF.

CDR3 protein: CSAPGQLTYNEQFF. CDR3 coding DNA: TGCAGTGCCCCAGGACAGCTAACCTACAATGAGCAGTTCTTC. The chain has TRBV20-1 and TRBJ2-1; possibly TRBD1 for D (6 bases). The germline gives CDR1 DFQATT, CDR2 SNEGSKA (reference sequence). Trimming left V 6 bases short and J 2 bases short, with 14 bases between. The CDR3 totals 14 residues.

The chain has TRBV10-3 and TRBJ1-5, with a possible D match to TRBD1 (6 bases). The V end was cut by 0 bases, the J end by 2 bases, with 11 bases between. This CDR3 is 16 amino acids long. From germline, CDR1 is ENHRY and CDR2 SYGVKD. The CDR3 nucleotides read TGTGCCATCAGTGAGTCGAAGGGGGGGGGCAATCAGCCCCAGCATTTT. It is translated as CAISESKGGGNQPQHF.

The chain employs TRBV20-1 and TRBJ1-2; TRBD1 agrees at 7 bases. CDR3 size: 12 residues. The V and J ends lost 5 bases and 7 bases, in that order; junction bases with no gene match: 7. Germline values: CDR1 DFQATT, CDR2 SNEGSKA (reference sequence). Here the CDR3 reads CSAQQGNSGYTF. The CDR3, as DNA: TGCAGTGCTCAACAGGGGAATTCTGGCTACACCTTC.

The sample holds a few counts of this clonotype. J is TRBJ2-1 and V is TRBV7-8; 9 bases are shared with TRBD2. The CDR3 loop spans 16 amino acids. The trim removed 5 bases at V and 3 bases at J, leaving 8 bases unmatched. Looked up from germline, CDR1 is SGHVS and CDR2 is FQNEAQ. In DNA, the CDR3 is TGTGCCAGCAGCAACCTAACTAGCGGGTTCTACAATGAGCAGTTCTTC. Translated, it gives CASSNLTSGFYNEQFF.

There are a few counts of this clonotype. The J gene is TRBJ2-5, the V gene TRBV7-2; D perhaps matches TRBD2 (5 bases). CDR3 length: 13 amino acids. Germline V gene lookup returns CDR1 SGHTA and CDR2 FQGNSA. V was shortened by 4 bases and J by 4 bases, with 10 bases between the two germline ends. The CDR3 region is CASSWTLLETQYF. Here the CDR3 DNA reads TGTGCCAGCAGCTGGACTCTCCTAGAGACCCAGTACTTC.

Concerning this clonotype itself: Here the CDR3 omits its conserved ending phenylalanine or tryptophan, so a read error is the likely source. The chain couples TRBV6-6 to TRBJ1-2, with D perhaps matching TRBD1 (5 bases). The CDR3 covers 12 residues. Per the germline V gene, CDR1 is MNHNY and CDR2 is SVGAGI (reference sequence). V lost 7 bases to trimming and J lost 8 bases, with 14 bases between them. CDR3 amino acids: CASIAREGGYTV. The CDR3 DNA sequence: TGTGCCAGCATCGCCAGGGAGGGGGGCTACACCGTC.

This clonotype is a singleton in its sample. The V gene is TRBV11-2, the J gene TRBJ2-7; 8 nucleotides agree with TRBD1. The CDR3 extends over 15 amino acids. V was clipped by 2 bases and J by 0 bases; unmatched bases: 3. Germline values: CDR1 SGHAT, CDR2 FQNNGV. CDR3 residues: CASSLQGAYSYEQYF. CDR3 coding DNA: TGTGCCAGCAGCTTACAGGGGGCCTACTCCTACGAGCAGTACTTC. The whole variable domain, remainder taken from reference TRBV11-2 and TRBJ2-7, is EAGVAQSPRYKIIEKRQSVAFWCNPISGHATLYWYQQILGQGPKLLIQFQNNGVVDDSQLPKDRFSAERLKGVDSTLKIQPAKLEDSAVYLCASSLQGAYSYEQYFGPGTRLTVT.

The V gene is TRBV6-6, the J gene TRBJ2-5; 8 nucleotides align to TRBD2. TRBJ2-7 matches the DNA end more closely, so the J call is doubtful. The germline CDR1 and CDR2 sequences are MNHNY and SVGAGI (reference sequence). The CDR3 has 14 residues. In DNA form, the CDR3 reads TGTGCCAGCAGCCCCGGGGTAGCGGGAACCGAGCAGTACTTC. Its protein product is CASSPGVAGTEQYF.

The rearrangement uses TRBV29-1 and TRBJ2-1; tentative D call: TRBD2 (6 bases). V was shortened by 1 base and J by 4 bases, with 11 bases between the two germline ends. The CDR3 runs 14 residues. CDR1 is SQVTM, CDR2 ANQGSEA, per germline. The CDR3 region has the DNA TGCAGCGTTGAAGGGGTAGCGGCGTACAATGAGCAGTTCTTC. Its translation: CSVEGVAAYNEQFF.

The rearrangement joins TRBV28 to TRBJ2-4, with D possibly matching TRBD2 (5 bases). The length of the CDR3 is 17 residues. In germline, CDR1 is MDHEN, CDR2 SYDVKM. V shed 2 bases and J shed 0 bases, with 14 bases lying between them. CDR3 sequence reads: CASSLTSGKLAKNIQYF. CDR3 coding DNA: TGTGCCAGCAGTTTAACAAGCGGAAAACTAGCCAAAAACATTCAGTACTTC.

This clonotype occurred a few times. The J gene is TRBJ2-4, the V gene TRBV4-3; either TRBD1 or TRBD2 may fit D (5 bases each). The CDR3 sequence is 14 residues long. V dropped 0 bases and J dropped 9 bases, with 12 bases sitting between them. CDR1 and CDR2 (germline): LGHNA, YSLEER. This chain's CDR3 is CASSQDQTRGIQYF. CDR3 DNA: TGCGCCAGCAGCCAAGACCAGACGAGGGGCATTCAGTACTTC.

This chain connects TRBV28 to TRBJ2-1; possible D gene TRBD1, 5 bases. Germline V gene sequence: CDR1 MDHEN, CDR2 SYDVKM. The V end was cut by 0 bases, the J end by 5 bases, with 17 bases between. CDR3 length: 17 amino acids. The CDR3 here is CASSLWGPALTDNEQFF. CDR3 sequence (DNA): TGTGCCAGCAGTTTATGGGGGCCGGCTCTAACCGACAATGAGCAGTTCTTC.

The sample holds a few counts of this clonotype. The chain has TRBV7-9 and TRBJ2-5; D assignment may be TRBD1 or TRBD2 (5 bases each). V was trimmed by 3 bases and J by 2 bases, leaving 16 bases between them. Germline CDR1 and CDR2: SEHNR and FQNEAQ (reference sequence). This CDR3 comprises 16 residues. The CDR3 DNA reads as TGTGCCAGCAGCTTGGACCCGGGACGCCTACAAGAGACCCAGTACTTC. Amino acids: CASSLDPGRLQETQYF.

This clonotype was seen a few times. The chain has TRBV7-2 and TRBJ2-3; D may be TRBD1 (6 bases). This CDR3 has 15 amino acids. Germline values: CDR1 SGHTA, CDR2 FQGNSA. V lost 5 bases, J lost 2 bases, and 14 bases lay in between. The CDR3 is CASSASGQDTDTQYF. CDR3 in DNA: TGTGCCAGCAGCGCCTCGGGACAAGACACAGATACGCAGTATTTT.

J is TRBJ2-3 and V is TRBV9; possible D gene TRBD2, 5 bases. Germline V lookup: CDR1 SGDLS, CDR2 YYNGEE. This CDR3 is 17 amino acids long. V lost 3 bases, J lost 4 bases, and 21 bases lay in between. The CDR3 region is CASSEAPLGSVADTQYF. The DNA for the CDR3 is TGTGCCAGCAGCGAGGCACCTTTGGGGAGTGTCGCAGATACGCAGTATTTT.